The 13 T cell receptor beta chains below all came from one sample that was sequenced in a study of CD8+ T cells in alopecia areata. Using CD4, CD8alpha, NKG2D, NKG2ACE and other markers, pooled cutaneous lymph node cells were sorted. TCR sequencing used cDNA made by reverse transcription of extracted RNA. Sequenced by immunoSEQ multiplex PCR; TCRdb stores in-frame clones only, minus some. The profile covers 290,000 or so clones, none occurring a single time. The sequencing input was CD4+ T cells sorted from a lymph node. Receptors were obtained from a C3H/HeJ mouse with alopecia areata. Mouse MHC haplotype: H2-k.

With regard to this clone: The gene names given are mouse names. The read gets to within 4 residues of the CDR3 end, and the germline J gene fills in the rest. At the DNA level, this CDR3 is encoded by other sequences in the same sample as well. The V call is TRBV19, the J call TRBJ1-1; 8 bases are a match to TRBD1. Looked up from germline, CDR1 is FNHDT and CDR2 is SITEND (reference sequence). The CDR3 consists of 14 residues. With V trimmed by 2 bases and J by 1 base, 1 base remained unmatched. CDR3 loop: CASSIGTGNTEVFF. The DNA read from the CDR3 is TGTGCCAGCAGTATCGGGACAGGAAACACA.

Only a few counts were recorded for this clone. Mouse names are used for the genes. The observed sequence ends 4 residues before the CDR3 terminus, with the missing tail filled in from the germline J gene. The chain uses TRBV13-3 and TRBJ1-2; unclear D gene. V was pared by 0 bases and J by 1 base, with 7 bases between. This CDR3 comprises 14 residues. Germline values: CDR1 NNHDY, CDR2 SYVADS. The part of the CDR3 DNA that was read is TGTGCCAGCAGTGATGCTTCAGGAAACTCC. Encoded protein: CASSDASGNS. The whole CDR3 sequence reads CASSDASGNSDYTF.

This clone was seen a few times. Genes and germline are mouse. With the read ending 4 residues before the CDR3 end, the germline J gene is used to fill in that end. The chain links TRBV19 to TRBJ2-5; TRBD2 is a possible D gene (7 bases). This CDR3 has 12 amino acids. Germline V gives CDR1 FNHDT, CDR2 SITEND (reference sequence). The part of the CDR3 DNA that was read is TGTGCCAGCAGTGGGGGGCGAGAC. Its translation is CASSGGRD. The full CDR3 sequence reads CASSGGRDTQYF.

This clone was seen a handful of times. Gene names are mouse gene names. The CDR3 goes on 4 residues after the read ends, and that part is filled in from the germline J gene. In the same sample, other DNA sequences code for this CDR3. The chain uses TRBV19 and TRBJ2-7, with 13 nucleotides matching TRBD2. The CDR3 is 14 amino acids. Per the germline V gene, CDR1 is FNHDT and CDR2 is SITEND (reference sequence). The CDR3 protein is CASSRTGGAYEQYF. The CDR3 bases that were read are TGTGCCAGCAGTCGGACTGGGGGGGCGTAT.

This clone appeared a few times. Germline and genes here are mouse. The sequence runs out 4 residues before the end of the CDR3; the remainder is reconstructed from the germline J gene. The chain has TRBV13-1 and TRBJ1-1; D uncertain. Germline loops: CDR1 NSHNY, CDR2 SYGAGN. CDR3 size: 11 residues. The CDR3 loop is CASSDKGEVFF. The sequenced CDR3 bases are TGTGCCAGCAGTGATAAGGGA.

In regard to this clone: Genes here carry mouse names. The read gets to within 4 residues of the CDR3 end, and the germline J gene fills in the rest. The chain is built from TRBV19 and TRBJ2-7, with 10 bases lining up with TRBD1. Looked up from germline, CDR1 is FNHDT and CDR2 is SITEND (reference sequence). This CDR3 is built from 13 residues. CDR3 loop: CASRTGTGDEQYF. CDR3 DNA (partial): TGTGCCAGCAGGACGGGGACAGGGGAT.

This clone has a count of ten or more. Mouse gene names apply. The sequence runs out 4 residues before the end of the CDR3; the remainder is reconstructed from the germline J gene. The chain couples TRBV12-2 to TRBJ2-1; 8 bases fit TRBD1. The germline gives CDR1 SGHLS, CDR2 HYDKME. With 2 bases clipped from V and 3 bases from J, the junction kept 2 bases outside the gene matches. This CDR3 region has 14 residues. CDR3: CASSPTGGYAEQFF. Incomplete CDR3 DNA: TGTGCCAGCTCTCCCACAGGGGGCTATGCT.

A note on this clone: Mouse gene names apply. The read is 4 residues too short to cover the CDR3 end, so that end is filled in from the germline J gene. The rearrangement uses TRBV31 and TRBJ2-1, with 10 bases aligning to TRBD2. This CDR3 contains 14 residues. V lost 2 bases, J lost 3 bases, and 1 base stayed unmatched. CDR1 and CDR2 (germline): GKSSPN, SITVG. This CDR3 reads CAWSGLGVYAEQFF. CDR3 bases read: TGTGCCTGGAGTGGACTGGGGGTCTATGCT.

This clone occurred a few times. Germline and genes: mouse. The read terminates 4 residues ahead of where the CDR3 ends, so the germline J gene completes it. The rearrangement uses TRBV31 and TRBJ2-3; D ambiguous. Per germline, CDR1 GKSSPN and CDR2 SITVG. CDR3 size: 11 residues. Trimming stripped 0 bases from V and 4 bases from J, with 2 bases between. The CDR3 reads CAWSLTETLYF. CDR3 DNA, as far as it was read: TGTGCCTGGAGTCTAACAGAA.

This clone was detected a few times. Gene names are mouse gene names. Read coverage stops 4 residues before the CDR3 terminus; the germline J gene supplies the remainder. The rearrangement links TRBV13-1 to TRBJ2-1, with 10 bases aligning to TRBD1. V lost 5 bases to trimming and J lost 1 base; unmatched junction nucleotides: 3. This CDR3 has 15 amino acids. Per germline, CDR1 NSHNY and CDR2 SYGAGN. The part of the CDR3 DNA that was read is TGTGCCAGCAGGACAGGGGGCGCGAACTATGCT. It encodes CASRTGGANYA. The full CDR3 reads CASRTGGANYAEQFF.

A word on this clone: Gene names are the mouse ones. Read coverage stops 4 residues before the CDR3 terminus; the germline J gene supplies the remainder. The V gene is TRBV13-2, the J gene TRBJ1-2; 8 bases match TRBD1. V was clipped by 0 bases and J by 0 bases; unmatched bases: 1. CDR1 and CDR2 from the germline V gene are NNHNN and SYGAGS (reference sequence). The CDR3 has 15 amino acids. CDR3 bases read: TGTGCCAGCGGTGATGAGACAGGGGCAAACTCC. Amino acid sequence: CASGDETGANS. The full-length CDR3 reads as CASGDETGANSDYTF.

A remark on this clone: Genes here carry mouse names. The read comes to an end 4 residues before the CDR3 does, leaving the germline J gene to fill in the end. This chain links TRBV13-1 with TRBJ1-2; no reliable D call. The V end was cut by 2 bases, the J end by 0 bases, with 8 bases between. The CDR3 is 14 amino acids. CDR1 is NSHNY, CDR2 SYGAGN, per germline. This chain's CDR3 is CASSERQTNSDYTF. The covered CDR3 bases are TGTGCCAGCAGTGAAAGACAAACAAACTCC.

This clone was seen a handful of times. All gene names here are mouse names. The read terminates 3 residues before the CDR3 end, so the remaining end is supplied by the germline J gene. The chain couples TRBV19 to TRBJ1-6, with TRBD1 as a possible D gene (5 bases). TRBJ1-6 is an ORF, with its function uncertain. The CDR3 runs to 14 residues. Germline loops: CDR1 FNHDT, CDR2 SITEND (reference sequence). The ends were cut back, 2 bases at V and 2 bases at J, with 5 bases in the middle. The CDR3 reads CASSMGAYNSPLYF. The CDR3 DNA, read in part, is TGTGCCAGCAGTATGGGGGCCTATAATTCGCCC.